This T cell receptor beta chain originates from a study of T cells in Graves' hyperthyroidism and ophthalmopathy. TCR beta CDR3 sequences were amplified from RNA transcripts. The TCR CDR3 was amplified in a first-round RT-PCR using the HTBI primer set. One entry per CDR3 protein, called by TCRdb with MiXCR from the multiplex PCR reads. Found here are about 640,000 distinct CDR3 sequences, roughly 45% of them singletons; the top ten hold less than 9.5%. The germline CDR1 and CDR2 sequences are SNHLY and FYNNEI. This CDR3 region has 15 residues. Trimming removed 6 bases at V and 4 bases at J, with 15 bases between.

Sequencing used peripheral blood or thyroid tissue (not recorded which). This chain joins TRBV2 and TRBJ1-4; the D is unclear. This clonotype was sampled from an adult man with Graves' disease, either hyperthyroidism or ophthalmopathy (not recorded which). For the CDR3, the DNA is TGTGCCAGCAGCGTTGTTACAGACAATAATGAAAAACTGTTTTTT. Translating gives CASSVVTDNNEKLFF.